The following is a T cell receptor beta chain sequence with its context. Its matching antigen is unknown. These data are taken from a study of cytomegalovirus exposure and HLA in healthy donors. Study-level results: Among TCR beta chains, those listed as cytomegalovirus-associated numbered some 160.

The primer mix had 60 Vbeta and 13 Jbeta primers. This table comes from immunoSEQ multiplex PCR, and its TCRdb copy is limited to in-frame clones, with some not included. The sample lists more than 85,000 clones; 69% were seen once. The CDR3 length is 14 residues. The ends were cut back, 2 bases at V and 5 bases at J, with 12 bases in the middle. CDR1 and CDR2 (germline): SEHNR, FQNEAQ (reference sequence). The sequence came from an older woman in good health and CMV-seropositive. Material: PBMCs. The rearrangement uses TRBV7-9 and TRBJ2-5; tentative D call: TRBD2 (5 bases). The CDR3: CASSLIGEMETQYF. In DNA, the CDR3 is TGTGCCAGCAGCTTAATTGGGGAGATGGAGACCCAGTACTTC.